The rows below give T cell receptor beta chains drawn from one sample of a study of CD8 T cells in ankylosing spondylitis. TCRdb re-called the 5' RACE reads with MiXCR, one entry per CDR3 protein. The data show more than 300,000 distinct CDR3 sequences, 7% to 9% seen once. Sequencing input: blood, either unsorted or a sorted T cell fraction (not recorded which). These receptors all come from a male donor with ankylosing spondylitis. Each CDR3 is given with its conserved first and last residue.

j_call v_call cdr3_aa
TRBJ2-1 TRBV7-2 CASSLLGVLSYNEQFF
TRBJ2-3 TRBV11-2 CASSFAGGPVTDTQYF
TRBJ2-7 TRBV21-1 CASSKVSSGSSEQYF
TRBJ2-7 TRBV27 CASSPLQGLAGDEQYF
TRBJ2-1 TRBV20-1 CSARGTSGRAVNEQFF
TRBJ1-1 TRBV20-1 CSARNRGTGTEAFF
TRBJ2-1 TRBV5-5 CASSVLRVGGYNEQFF
TRBJ2-7 TRBV20-1 CSARVRSLQYF
TRBJ1-5 TRBV6-2/TRBV6-3 CASSYTTGGNQPQHF
TRBJ2-3 TRBV12-3/TRBV12-4 CASSTGTSGISTDTQYF
TRBJ2-7 TRBV7-9 CASSDKLEQYF
TRBJ2-1 TRBV27 CASRSGSQSYNEQFF
TRBJ2-1 TRBV4-2 CASSQGTSGSPPFF
TRBJ2-7 TRBV5-1 CASNAGPLYEQYF
TRBJ2-2 TRBV11-2 CASSRVRGDPGGPDTGELFF
TRBJ2-2 TRBV5-6 CASSWGVVVTGELFF
TRBJ2-1 TRBV9 CASSARDRADNEQFF
TRBJ2-3 TRBV11-1 CASSRPGLAGGPGDTQYF
TRBJ1-2 TRBV7-9 CASSEGQLLYGYTF
TRBJ2-7 TRBV5-1 CASSSSGTSSGEQYF
TRBJ1-1 TRBV12-3/TRBV12-4 CASSLMGASTEAFF
TRBJ2-3 TRBV5-1 CASSSLGTGAPDTQYF
TRBJ2-6 TRBV29-1 CSAIGTASSGANVLTF
TRBJ2-1 TRBV25-1 CASGRLAIDNEQFF
TRBJ1-2 TRBV6-2/TRBV6-3 CASSYPNRADYGYTF
TRBJ2-2 TRBV2 CASSDRTSPPGELFF
TRBJ2-7 TRBV6-2/TRBV6-3 CASSTPGLARYEQYF
TRBJ1-5 TRBV12-3/TRBV12-4 CASSPDVLYSNQPQHF
TRBJ2-3 TRBV12-3/TRBV12-4 CASSSDTQYF
TRBJ2-7 TRBV3-1 CASSLRGQGSYEQYF
TRBJ2-2 TRBV5-1 CASSLGTANTGELFF
TRBJ2-4 TRBV29-1 CSGGGHQNIQYF
TRBJ2-7 TRBV5-1 CASSLLAGGENEQYF
TRBJ2-7 TRBV29-1 CSVARQGSSYEQYF
TRBJ1-2 TRBV11-2 CASSSPGTAENYGYTF
TRBJ2-1 TRBV20-1 CSAPVLRDRGFGEQFF
TRBJ2-3 TRBV19 CASSHPGGPVEDTQYF
TRBJ2-7 TRBV27 CASSPERYEGLNYEQYF
TRBJ1-5 TRBV4-3 CASSQGVQGQPQHF
TRBJ2-2 TRBV15 CATSSWTPNTGELFF
TRBJ1-4 TRBV27 CASGRTGLYEKLFF
TRBJ1-2 TRBV20-1 CSARDAGQGYGYTF
TRBJ2-3 TRBV10-3 CAISPTSGSDTQYF
TRBJ2-5 TRBV3-1 CASSQRYRTSRETQYF
TRBJ2-7 TRBV7-2 CASRPGTGAYEQYF
TRBJ2-7 TRBV6-4 CSTSLRGRYEQYF
TRBJ1-5 TRBV6-5 CASGWDQPQHF
TRBJ2-1 TRBV27 CASRDGTGGIYNEQFF
TRBJ2-5 TRBV6-5 CASSYSTALAGETQYF
TRBJ1-6 TRBV20-1 CSATHFDRAESLHF
TRBJ1-2 TRBV10-3 CAIAGQNYGYTF
TRBJ1-5 TRBV4-1 CASSQRWLDSNQPQHF
TRBJ2-5 TRBV29-1 CSALTGWGETQYF
TRBJ2-4 TRBV20-1 CSARSPTIAKNIQYF
TRBJ1-6 TRBV28 CASRREAGRSPLHF
TRBJ2-3 TRBV7-9 CASSRQGGTDTQYF
TRBJ2-7 TRBV18 CASSPPGFEQYF
TRBJ2-1 TRBV7-9 CASSTTSGRAYNEQFF
TRBJ2-1 TRBV7-3 CASSLMGGDEQFF
TRBJ2-2 TRBV9 CASSVVAGEGTGSCFF